This T cell receptor beta chain was sequenced during a study of shared clonotypes between healthy human individuals. This clone came up once. Generated by immunoSEQ multiplex PCR, the TCRdb table keeps only in-frame clones and is missing some. The sample has about 1 million clones, approximately 68% seen once. The sequenced material came from memory CD4+ T cells sorted from blood. Subset in this sample: CD45RA-negative fraction. This receptor was taken from a man aged 18 to 29 in good health.

The CDR3 sequence is CASSLVPGQGISDGYTF. CDR3 DNA sequence: TGCGCCAGCAGCTTGGTTCCGGGACAGGGCATTTCGGATGGCTACACCTTC. The genes are TRBV5-1 and TRBJ1-2; 9 bases fit TRBD1. Germline V CDR1 and CDR2: SGHRS, YFSETQ. Germline trimming cut 0 bases from V and 6 bases from J; bases unmatched to any gene: 12. This CDR3 has 17 residues.